This T cell receptor (beta chain) was sequenced for a study of blood T cells in healthy people across ages. General observations from the study: Expanded clonotype shifts may have been confounded, as the donors had an unknown CMV status. More naive CD4+ cells and higher diversity were found in long-lived than in aged donors.

Through a sample-barcoded 5' primer and a J-beta primer mix, a second PCR was run for roughly 7 to 12 cycles. Via MiXCR, TCRdb re-called the 5' RACE reads, giving one row per CDR3 protein. The data show hundreds of thousands of distinct CDR3 sequences, approximately 53% seen once. Note on this clonotype: Its specificity is unknown.

Each donor was a healthy Caucasian individual from Russia, aged 6 to 90. Isolation yielded PBMCs, at least 6.5 million per sample, in every case. Sequencing input: blood. This sequence was found in a man aged 35-49 years in good health.

As DNA, the CDR3 is TGCAGTGCTAGAGATGCAGGGGAGTTAGAGACCCAGTACTTC. Protein: CSARDAGELETQYF. This chain connects TRBV20-1 to TRBJ2-5; TRBD1 might be the D (6 bases). The CDR3 runs to 14 residues. V lost 0 bases and J 4 bases, leaving 12 bases between the germline ends. Germline V gives CDR1 DFQATT, CDR2 SNEGSKA (reference sequence).